The 25 T cell receptor beta chains below all came from one sample that was sequenced in a study of blood T cell repertoires in COVID-19. Generated by immunoSEQ multiplex PCR, the TCRdb table keeps only in-frame clones and is missing some. Of more than 95,000 clones in the sample, around four fifths are singletons; the top ten hold around 7.6%. The material sequenced was peripheral blood. Every receptor here comes from a man between 65 and 85 years old with active or convalescent COVID-19.

The chain has TRBV7-2 and TRBJ2-5; TRBD2 matches 8 bases. V lost 7 bases to trimming and J lost 2 bases; unmatched junction nucleotides: 9. Germline CDR1 SGHTA, CDR2 FQGNSA. The CDR3 runs to 15 residues. CDR3 nucleotide sequence: TGTGCCAGCACCCTAAACTCGGGGGGGCAAGAGACCCAGTACTTC. Protein product: CASTLNSGGQETQYF.

J is TRBJ2-7 and V is TRBV6-5, with 9 bases lining up with TRBD1. Unmatched junction bases numbered 8, after V lost 9 bases and J lost 2 bases. Germline lookup yields CDR1 MNHEY and CDR2 SVGAGI. This CDR3 is built from 14 residues. The CDR3 here is CASTSDRGTYEQYF. In DNA form, the CDR3 reads TGTGCCAGTACTAGTGACAGGGGGACCTACGAGCAGTACTTC.

Worth noting for this clone: This sample includes further DNA sequences coding for the same CDR3. The chain links TRBV30 to TRBJ1-5, with D possibly TRBD1 on 5 matching bases. V shed 3 bases and J shed 4 bases, with 10 bases lying between them. Germline CDR1 is GTSNPN and CDR2 is SVGIG (reference sequence). The CDR3 loop spans 13 amino acids. The CDR3 here is CAWSTRENQPQHF. The CDR3 nucleotides read TGTGCCTGGAGCACCAGGGAAAATCAGCCCCAGCATTTT.

The gene calls are TRBV20-1 and TRBJ1-2; 7 bases align to TRBD1. V lost 3 bases to trimming and J lost 2 bases; unmatched junction nucleotides: 6. Germline V gives CDR1 DFQATT, CDR2 SNEGSKA (reference sequence). The CDR3 consists of 14 residues. DNA of the CDR3: TGCAGTGCTAGTGAGGGGGCGAAGAACTATGGCTACACCTTC. Amino acids: CSASEGAKNYGYTF.

The chain recombines TRBV10-3 with TRBJ2-3; TRBD2 agrees at 7 bases. The CDR3 is made up of 13 amino acids. Germline CDR1 reads ENHRY; CDR2 reads SYGVKD. The ends lost 7 bases at V and 4 bases at J; junction bases unmatched: 5. As DNA, the CDR3 is TGTGCCATCACCCGGGAGGTCGCAGATACGCAGTATTTT. Translation gives CAITREVADTQYF.

The chain couples TRBV7-9 to TRBJ1-1; perhaps TRBD1 as D (5 bases). V lost 6 bases, J lost 1 base, and 15 bases lay in between. The CDR3 has 15 residues. CDR1 and CDR2 from the germline V gene are SEHNR and FQNEAQ (reference sequence). This CDR3 is CASSQGGTGNTEAFF. CDR3 nucleotide sequence: TGTGCCAGCAGTCAGGGAGGGACGGGGAACACTGAAGCTTTCTTT.

This chain joins TRBV4-3 and TRBJ1-5, with a possible D match to TRBD1 (6 bases). The CDR3 has 15 residues. Germline V gene sequence: CDR1 LGHNA, CDR2 YSLEER. Trimming left V 4 bases short and J 4 bases short, with 14 bases between. CDR3 DNA: TGCGCCAGCAGCCGAGACCACAGGGTTAATCAGCCCCAGCATTTT. This translates into CASSRDHRVNQPQHF.

The chain couples TRBV6-5 to TRBJ2-1; 7 bases map to TRBD2. The V gene's germline CDR1 is MNHEY and CDR2 SVGAGI. V lost 6 bases and J lost 3; bases outside the gene matches: 8. The CDR3 covers 15 residues. Written as DNA, the CDR3 is TGTGCCAGCAGCCCATCGACTAGCAGCTACAATGAGCAGTTCTTC. The encoded protein is CASSPSTSSYNEQFF.

The chain couples TRBV4-3 to TRBJ2-3; 10 positions match TRBD2. V lost 4 bases to trimming and J lost 4 bases; unmatched junction nucleotides: 5. This CDR3 comprises 15 residues. The V gene's germline CDR1 is LGHNA and CDR2 YSLEER. CDR3 residues: CASSRLAGEADTQYF. CDR3 nucleotides: TGCGCCAGCAGCCGCCTAGCGGGGGAAGCAGATACGCAGTATTTT.

This chain connects TRBV5-4 to TRBJ2-7; the match to TRBD1 covers 7 bases. This CDR3 comprises 16 residues. Germline V gene data show CDR1 as SGHNT and CDR2 as YYREEE (reference sequence). The V and J ends lost 3 bases and 5 bases, in that order; junction bases with no gene match: 14. The CDR3 DNA sequence: TGTGCCAGCAGCTCCCGACAGGGCCCCTTAGGGGACGAGCAGTACTTC. Its protein product is CASSSRQGPLGDEQYF.

The V call is TRBV18, the J call TRBJ2-1; D gene unclear. The CDR3 is 14 residues long. CDR1 is KGHSH and CDR2 is LQKENI in the germline V gene. V lost 3 bases, J lost 1 base, and 7 bases lay in between. CDR3 DNA sequence: TGTGCCAGCTCACCCTCTTTTTCCTACAATGAGCAGTTCTTC. Amino acids: CASSPSFSYNEQFF.

The chain employs TRBV14 and TRBJ1-1; D gene unclear. This CDR3 has 14 amino acids. In germline, CDR1 is SGHDN, CDR2 FVKESK. Trimming removed 0 bases from V and 10 bases from J, with 15 bases in between. This chain's CDR3 is CASSQDLEGWGAFF. CDR3 sequence (DNA): TGTGCCAGCAGCCAAGACCTAGAGGGCTGGGGAGCTTTCTTT.

This clone has just one count. This chain joins TRBV4-1 and TRBJ1-4, with TRBD1 as a possible D gene (5 bases). Germline values: CDR1 MGHRA, CDR2 YSYEKL. The length of the CDR3 is 15 residues. The V end lost 1 base, the J end lost 5 bases, and 11 bases lay between the germline ends. CDR3 in DNA: TGCGCCAGCAGCCAAGCGGCAGGGAGGAATGAAAAACTGTTTTTT. Translating it yields CASSQAAGRNEKLFF.

V gene TRBV6-2 or TRBV6-3 combines with J gene TRBJ2-7; 10 bases are shared with TRBD2. The germline gives CDR1 MNHEY, CDR2 SVGEGT. The CDR3 has 17 residues. J lost 1 base, V lost 5 bases, and 11 bases had no gene match. CDR3 sequence: CASSANNLAGGSYEQYF. The CDR3 DNA sequence: TGTGCCAGCAGTGCAAACAACTTAGCGGGAGGATCCTACGAGCAGTACTTC.

V usage is TRBV28 and J usage is TRBJ2-7; TRBD2 agrees at 9 bases. CDR3 length: 14 residues. Germline V gives CDR1 MDHEN, CDR2 SYDVKM. V gave up 6 bases and J gave up 1 base; unmatched junction bases: 4. This chain's CDR3 is CASRPGLASYEQYF. CDR3 sequence (DNA): TGTGCCAGCAGGCCCGGACTAGCGTCCTACGAGCAGTACTTC.

The J gene is TRBJ2-1, the V gene TRBV9, with D perhaps TRBD2 (6 bases). Trimming stripped 4 bases from V and 5 bases from J, with 13 bases between. The CDR3 totals 14 residues. CDR1 is SGDLS, CDR2 YYNGEE, per germline. CDR3 sequence: CASSPGIADNEQFF. CDR3 DNA: TGTGCCAGCAGCCCCGGGATAGCGGACAATGAGCAGTTCTTC.

CDR3: CASSPKTGTGELFF. The CDR3 DNA is TGTGCCAGCAGCCCAAAAACGGGAACCGGGGAGCTGTTTTTT. The chain employs TRBV5-4 and TRBJ2-2, with D possibly being TRBD2 (5 bases). This CDR3 is 14 amino acids long. Looked up from germline, CDR1 is SGHNT and CDR2 is YYREEE (reference sequence). Trimming cost V 4 bases and J 5 bases, with 12 bases left between them.

The V and J genes are TRBV6-1 and TRBJ2-7; D might be TRBD2 (5 bases). The V gene lost 3 bases and the J gene lost 0 bases, with 9 bases spanning the gap. Germline V gives CDR1 MNHNS, CDR2 SASEGT. CDR3 size: 14 residues. As DNA, the CDR3 is TGTGCCAGCAGTGAGAGAGGGTACTCCTACGAGCAGTACTTC. Encoded protein: CASSERGYSYEQYF.

The genes are TRBV7-6 and TRBJ2-2; 9 bases line up with TRBD2. After removal of 5 bases from V and 4 bases from J, the junction contained 8 bases not matched to a gene. Germline V gene data show CDR1 as SGHVS and CDR2 as FNYEAQ. CDR3 length: 16 amino acids. CDR3 sequence (DNA): TGTGCCAGCAGCAAATCTCCTAGCGGGACCACCGGGGAGCTGTTTTTT. It specifies CASSKSPSGTTGELFF.

The chain couples TRBV29-1 to TRBJ2-6; D gene uncertain. CDR3 length: 14 residues. The V end was cut by 6 bases, the J end by 0 bases, with 9 bases between. Germline CDR1 SQVTM, CDR2 ANQGSEA. The CDR3 region is CSVNTASGANVLTF. The CDR3 coding sequence is TGCAGCGTGAATACAGCCTCTGGGGCCAACGTCCTGACTTTC.

This clone has a single count. The J gene is TRBJ2-1, the V gene TRBV7-2; 11 bases map to TRBD2. This CDR3 spans 18 amino acids. CDR1 SGHTA and CDR2 FQGNSA come from the germline V gene. The junction had 7 bases not matched to a gene; V was cut back by 3 bases and J by 0 bases. The CDR3, as DNA: TGTGCCAGCAGCTTCCGGGGGACTAGCGGTAGCTCCTACAATGAGCAGTTCTTC. Its protein product is CASSFRGTSGSSYNEQFF.

This clone showed up just once. The chain recombines TRBV9 with TRBJ2-3; the match to TRBD1 covers 7 bases. This CDR3 contains 14 residues. Unmatched junction bases numbered 1, after V lost 0 bases and J lost 3 bases. Germline CDR1 SGDLS, CDR2 YYNGEE. The CDR3 loop is CASSVGDRTDTQYF. The CDR3 coding sequence is TGTGCCAGCAGCGTAGGGGACAGAACAGATACGCAGTATTTT.

The gene calls are TRBV5-1 and TRBJ1-1, with 9 bases matching TRBD1. Germline V CDR1 and CDR2: SGHRS, YFSETQ. The CDR3 runs to 18 residues. V was clipped by 0 bases and J by 3 bases; unmatched bases: 12. The CDR3 reads CASSLVGTGTSGDTEAFF. CDR3 in DNA: TGCGCCAGCAGCTTGGTCGGGACAGGGACCTCCGGGGACACTGAAGCTTTCTTT.

This chain joins TRBV7-9 and TRBJ2-4; D may be TRBD1 (6 bases). In germline, CDR1 is SEHNR, CDR2 FQNEAQ (reference sequence). Trimming shortened V by 2 bases and J by 5 bases, and 10 bases separated the two germline ends. The CDR3 consists of 14 residues. The CDR3 reads CASSLLAGENIQYF. The CDR3 region has the DNA TGTGCCAGCAGCTTATTGGCAGGGGAAAACATTCAGTACTTC.

The chain couples TRBV7-2 to TRBJ2-1; possibly TRBD1 for D (5 bases). The V gene lost 7 bases and the J gene lost 6 bases, with 13 bases spanning the gap. The germline CDR1 and CDR2 sequences are SGHTA and FQGNSA. The CDR3 spans 13 residues. The CDR3 loop is CASMGRAGNEQFF. The CDR3, as DNA: TGTGCCAGCATGGGCAGGGCAGGCAATGAGCAGTTCTTC.